This TCR beta chain is drawn from a study of blood T cell repertoires in COVID-19. Background on the study: Samples of COVID-19 (acute and convalescent) were obtained from the United States, Italy and Spain.

Trimming pared 4 bases from V and 5 bases from J, leaving 14 bases between. The CDR3 contains 15 residues. CDR1 is SGHTA, CDR2 FQGNSA, per germline. Original methodology: Nucleated cell counts were estimated from reference gene primer amplification. TCRdb's copy holds only in-frame clones and misses some; the assay was immunoSEQ multiplex PCR. The V and J calls and the clone size are those of that table, but D and trimming were determined from the DNA. Among over 70,000 clones listed, 75% to 85% were seen once. This chain links TRBV7-2 with TRBJ1-4; the D gene is possibly TRBD1 (5 bases). Sequenced material: peripheral blood. The receptor comes from a man aged 25 to 40 with COVID-19, enrolled during active disease. CDR3 sequence: CASSSGNQLNEKLFF. The CDR3 nucleotides read TGTGCCAGCAGCTCAGGGAATCAGCTAAATGAAAAACTGTTTTTT.